This T cell receptor beta chain is from a study of sequential checkpoint blockade in melanoma. Using immunoSEQ multiplex PCR, the repertoire was profiled, and TCRdb retains in-frame clones only, with some absent. In the table there are some 3,000 clones, about 18% of which are singletons. The CDR3 is 15 residues long. V gave up 6 bases and J gave up 3 bases; unmatched junction bases: 7. Germline-derived CDR1 and CDR2 are MDHEN and SYDVKM. Treatment indicated: randomized to nivolumab then ipilimumab (arm A) or the reverse (arm B). The receptor was isolated from a human donor with melanoma. This sample comprised tumor tissue (inferred from file names), obtained from a patient given nivolumab and ipilimumab in sequence. The chain links TRBV28 to TRBJ2-7; 11 nucleotides align to TRBD1. The CDR3 spells CASSWDRGGDYEQYF. The CDR3 nucleotides read TGTGCCAGCAGCTGGGACAGGGGGGGCGACTACGAGCAGTACTTC.